This TCR beta chain was retrieved from a study of blood T cell repertoires in COVID-19. The method was immunoSEQ multiplex PCR; TCRdb's version includes in-frame clones alone and lacks a portion of them. The sample carries tens of thousands of clones, 83% recorded once. The CDR3 consists of 18 residues. The V and J ends lost 0 bases and 0 bases respectively, with 14 bases between them. Germline V gene lookup returns CDR1 LGHNA and CDR2 YSLEER. The sequence was collected from a woman aged 55 to 70 with acute or convalescent COVID-19. Sequencing input: peripheral blood. The rearrangement links TRBV4-3 to TRBJ2-2; possibly TRBD2 for D (6 bases). This CDR3 reads CASSQDLVGGANTGELFF. Here the CDR3 DNA reads TGCGCCAGCAGCCAAGATTTGGTGGGGGGTGCGAACACCGGGGAGCTGTTTTTT.